This T cell receptor (beta chain) stems from a study of T-cell memory formation after mild COVID-19. Germline CDR1 DFQATT, CDR2 SNEGSKA (reference sequence). This CDR3 contains 11 residues. Trimming stripped 7 bases from V and 3 bases from J, with 9 bases between. This clonotype showed up many times. TCRdb re-derived calls from the 5' RACE reads in MiXCR, one entry per CDR3 protein. This sample yields about 260,000 distinct CDR3 sequences, of which 16% are seen a single time; around 21% belongs to the top ten. This sequence was found in a man aged 18 to 30 who had mild COVID-19 (a few samples of this study predate the infection). Cell type and time point are not known. Sequencing input: PBMCs or a T cell subset sorted from them (not recorded which). The gene calls are TRBV20-1 and TRBJ1-2; D unclear. In DNA form, the CDR3 reads TGCAGTGGGACGGATGACTATGGCTACACCTTC. Its translation: CSGTDDYGYTF.